This T cell receptor beta chain is drawn from a study of metastatic and nonmetastatic thyroid tumors. In the study overall: Patients with malignant and benign thyroid disease provided blood and tumor or nodule tissue, whose repertoires were compared. Study-level results: Significantly greater TCR beta diversity was reportedly found in malignant thyroid tumors than in benign nodules (in blood and tumor).

Germline V lookup: CDR1 ENHRY, CDR2 SYGVKD. Trimming took off 1 base at V and 6 bases at J, with 10 bases between the two ends. The CDR3 is 13 amino acids. This clone was counted many times. Antigen unknown. In the study's own analysis: Using the CDR3 differences seen across clinicopathological groups, the authors built a distant-metastasis classifier for papillary thyroid cancer, which was meant to discriminate distant-metastatic patients. TCRdb reanalyzed the PCR reads via MiXCR. These V and J calls rely on TCRdb rather than the paper's analysis. The sample has approximately 86,000 clones, around an eighth seen once. The entire patient cohort was treatment-naive prior to thyroid surgery.

V is TRBV10-3 and J is TRBJ2-7; D is perhaps TRBD2 (5 bases). The sequence came from a female donor with papillary thyroid cancer or a benign thyroid nodule (not recorded which). Some clones in this sample may be carry-over from other donors' samples. The sample taken for sequencing was tumor tissue. The CDR3 bases are TGTGCCATCAGTGAGTGGGCTAGCAGCGAGCAGTACTTC. Its translation: CAISEWASSEQYF.